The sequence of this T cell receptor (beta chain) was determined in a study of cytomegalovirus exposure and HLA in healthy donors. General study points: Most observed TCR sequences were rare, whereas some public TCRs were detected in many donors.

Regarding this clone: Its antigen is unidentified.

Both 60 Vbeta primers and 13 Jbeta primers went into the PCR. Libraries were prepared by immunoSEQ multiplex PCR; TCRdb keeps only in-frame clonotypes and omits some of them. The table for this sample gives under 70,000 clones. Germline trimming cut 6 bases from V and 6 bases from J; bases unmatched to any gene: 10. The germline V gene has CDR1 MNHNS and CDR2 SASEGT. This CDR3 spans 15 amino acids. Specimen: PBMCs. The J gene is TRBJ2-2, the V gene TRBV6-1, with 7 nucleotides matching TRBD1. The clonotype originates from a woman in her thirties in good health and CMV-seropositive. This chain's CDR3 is CASRQTTGVAGELFF. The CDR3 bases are TGTGCCAGCAGGCAGACTACAGGGGTCGCCGGGGAGCTGTTTTTT.